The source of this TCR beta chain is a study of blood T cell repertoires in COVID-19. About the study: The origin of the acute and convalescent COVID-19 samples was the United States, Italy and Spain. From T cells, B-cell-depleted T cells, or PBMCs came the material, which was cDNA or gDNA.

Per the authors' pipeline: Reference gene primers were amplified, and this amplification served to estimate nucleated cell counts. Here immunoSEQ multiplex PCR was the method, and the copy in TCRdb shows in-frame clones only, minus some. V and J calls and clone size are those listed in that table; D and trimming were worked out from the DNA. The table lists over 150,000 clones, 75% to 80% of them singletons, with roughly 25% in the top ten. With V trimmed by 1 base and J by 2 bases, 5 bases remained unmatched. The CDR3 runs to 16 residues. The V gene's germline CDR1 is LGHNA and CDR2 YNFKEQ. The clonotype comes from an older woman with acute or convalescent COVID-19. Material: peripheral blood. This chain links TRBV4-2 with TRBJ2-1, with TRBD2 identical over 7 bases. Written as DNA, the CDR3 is TGTGCCAGCAGCCAAGCGCTGAGCGGGACCTACAATGAGCAGTTCTTC. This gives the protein CASSQALSGTYNEQFF.